Described below is a single T cell receptor (beta chain) sequence and its context. From germline, CDR1 is LGHNA and CDR2 YNFKEQ. V lost 1 base and J 8 bases, leaving 18 bases between the germline ends. The CDR3 runs to 16 residues. These data are taken from a study of blood T cell repertoires in COVID-19. Profiled with immunoSEQ multiplex PCR; TCRdb holds only in-frame clones, not every one. The table has about 220,000 clones, 88% seen once; the top ten hold just over 2.5%. Cohort placement rested on clinical history that participants reported themselves. The sequencing input was PBMCs or T cells enriched from blood (not recorded which). The source is a woman in her thirties who had recovered from COVID-19. The V call is TRBV4-2, the J call TRBJ2-1; D gene uncertain. Here the CDR3 reads CASSQGLVSGSDEQFF. CDR3 nucleotides: TGTGCCAGCAGCCAAGGGCTAGTTAGTGGAAGCGATGAGCAGTTCTTC.